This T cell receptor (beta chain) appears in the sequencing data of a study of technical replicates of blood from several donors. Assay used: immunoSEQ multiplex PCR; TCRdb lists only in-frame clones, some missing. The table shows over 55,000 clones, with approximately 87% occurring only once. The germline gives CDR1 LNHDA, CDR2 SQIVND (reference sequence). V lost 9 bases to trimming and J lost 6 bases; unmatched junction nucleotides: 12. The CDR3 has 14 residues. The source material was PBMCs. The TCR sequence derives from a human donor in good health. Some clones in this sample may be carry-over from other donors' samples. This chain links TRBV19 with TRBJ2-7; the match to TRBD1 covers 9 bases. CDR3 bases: TGTGCCAGGGCGTTGGACAGGGGAGTAGGCGAGCAGTACTTC. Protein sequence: CARALDRGVGEQYF.